What follows are 5 T cell receptor beta chains derived from one specimen sequenced in a study of cytomegalovirus exposure and HLA in healthy donors. The data were produced by immunoSEQ multiplex PCR, yet TCRdb's version contains in-frame clones alone and is incomplete. Of about 400,000 clones in the sample, just over 85% were seen once. Sequenced material: PBMCs. These receptors were obtained from a woman aged 18-29 years in good health and CMV-seronegative.

This clone is a singleton in its sample. The chain links TRBV5-6 to TRBJ1-2; D is unresolved. The CDR3 is 16 residues long. Germline values: CDR1 SGHDT, CDR2 YYEEEE. The V gene lost 7 bases and the J gene lost 1 base, with 20 bases spanning the gap. DNA for the CDR3: TGTGCCAGCGAACGTACAGACCCCAGAGTTAACTATGGCTACACCTTC. Amino acids: CASERTDPRVNYGYTF.

This rearrangement joins TRBV7-9 to TRBJ1-5, with 10 bases matching TRBD1. The junction had 4 bases not matched to a gene; V was cut back by 3 bases and J by 5 bases. The germline gives CDR1 SEHNR, CDR2 FQNEAQ (reference sequence). The CDR3 contains 15 residues. The CDR3 spells CASSLGQGSYQPQHF. The CDR3 DNA reads as TGTGCCAGCAGCTTGGGACAGGGGAGTTATCAGCCCCAGCATTTT.

The CDR3 nucleotides are TGTGCCAGCATTGACAGGGTGGAAAGAGCCTATGGCTACACCTTC. It translates to CASIDRVERAYGYTF. The genes are TRBV28 and TRBJ1-2; TRBD1 matches at 7 bases. V shed 7 bases and J 4 bases; nucleotides not matched to a gene: 12. The CDR3 is 15 residues long. In germline, CDR1 is MDHEN, CDR2 SYDVKM.

The chain has TRBV4-2 and TRBJ1-5, with TRBD1 matching over 7 bases. Germline CDR1 is LGHNA and CDR2 is YNFKEQ. This CDR3 is 16 amino acids long. V lost 0 bases, J lost 7 bases, and 9 bases stayed unmatched. As DNA, the CDR3 is TGTGCCAGCAGCCAAGATCGAGGACAGGCAGGACAGCCCCAGCATTTT. Translating gives CASSQDRGQAGQPQHF.

This chain joins TRBV27 and TRBJ1-2; 10 bases map to TRBD1. Germline lookup yields CDR1 MNHEY and CDR2 SMNVEV (reference sequence). The length of the CDR3 is 15 residues. With 5 bases clipped from V and 4 bases from J, the junction kept 7 bases outside the gene matches. The CDR3 loop is CASSERTGGSYGYTF. The CDR3 region has the DNA TGTGCCAGCAGTGAGAGGACAGGGGGGAGCTATGGCTACACCTTC.